The next 18 T cell receptor beta chains were all read from a single sample in a study of primary melanoma T cells and metastatic recurrence. The data were produced by immunoSEQ multiplex PCR, yet TCRdb's version contains in-frame clones alone and is incomplete. In all, the sample yields fewer than 45 clones. The material sequenced was melanoma tumor tissue. Source of these receptors: a human donor with melanoma.

The chain couples TRBV1 to TRBJ1-1; the DNA was not used to check the table's D call, TRBD1. TRBV1 is tagged as a pseudogene. This CDR3 region has 16 residues. The CDR3 spells CASSHPPAGGNTEAFF. CDR3 DNA sequence: TGCGCCAGCAGCCACCCCCCGGCAGGGGGAAACACTGAAGCTTTCTTT.

In this sample, this clone turned up once. The chain employs TRBV15 and TRBJ2-5; 7 bases map to TRBD2. The CDR3 is 16 amino acids. V lost 4 bases, J lost 3 bases, and 11 bases stayed unmatched. Germline loops: CDR1 LNHNV, CDR2 YYDKDF (reference sequence). The CDR3 DNA reads TGTGCCACCAGCAAGGGAGGGCGGGGCAGGGAAGAGACCCAGTACTTC. It codes for CATSKGGRGREETQYF.

The J gene is TRBJ1-1, the V gene TRBV7-2; tentatively, D is TRBD1 (5 bases). Trimming left V 5 bases short and J 1 base short, with 8 bases between. This CDR3 region has 13 residues. The germline CDR1 and CDR2 sequences are SGHTA and FQGNSA. The CDR3 DNA is TGTGCCAGCAGCCCGCAGGGGAACACTGAAGCTTTCTTT. It codes for CASSPQGNTEAFF. Together with reference TRBV7-2 and TRBJ1-1, the CDR3 gives the full variable domain: GAGVSQSPSNKVTEKGKDVELRCDPISGHTALYWYRQSLGQGLEFLIYFQGNSAPDKSGLPSDRFSAERTGGSVSTLTIQRTQQEDSAVYLCASSPQGNTEAFFGQGTRLTVV.

The chain joins TRBV1 to TRBJ1-6; the tabulated D call, TRBD1, remains unverified against the DNA. TRBV1 is labeled a pseudogene. This CDR3 region has 16 residues. CDR3 DNA: TGCGCCAGCAGCCTAGTTTCCGACAAAAGGGGATCACCCCTCCACTTT. Its translation is CASSLVSDKRGSPLHF.

This clone was counted a single time. CDR3 nucleotides: TGTGCCAGCAGTTATTTGGGGGGGGGCTCCTACGAGCAGTACTTC. Its translation: CASSYLGGGSYEQYF. J is TRBJ2-7 and V is TRBV6-8; 7 nucleotides match TRBD2. The CDR3 consists of 15 residues. V trimming: 3 bases; J trimming: 0 bases; junction bases outside the gene matches: 5. CDR1 is MNHGY, CDR2 SAAAGT, per germline.

V gene TRBV6-8 combines with J gene TRBJ2-5; D remains unclear. Germline CDR1 is MNHGY and CDR2 is SAAAGT. This CDR3 region has 15 residues. Trimming removed 6 bases at V and 5 bases at J, with 19 bases between. CDR3 DNA sequence: TGTGCCAGCAGATCCCTTCCGGTGGCTGTGGAGACCCAGTACTTC. Amino acids: CASRSLPVAVETQYF.

The chain is built from TRBV29-1 and TRBJ1-1; 8 nucleotides align to TRBD1. The CDR3 length is 13 residues. The germline V gene encodes CDR1 SQVTM and CDR2 ANQGSEA. V was pared by 2 bases and J by 10 bases, with 9 bases of the junction left unmatched. The CDR3 loop is CSVETTGVRGAFF. The CDR3 DNA is TGCAGCGTTGAAACGACAGGGGTACGGGGAGCTTTCTTT.

V usage is TRBV7-7 and J usage is TRBJ1-4; D is possibly TRBD1 (5 bases). CDR1 and CDR2 from the germline V gene are SSHAT and FNYEAQ (reference sequence). CDR3 length equals 15 residues. V lost 6 bases to trimming and J lost 3 bases, with 14 bases between them. The CDR3 sequence is CASRAGRGSNEKLFF. The CDR3 region has the DNA TGTGCCAGCAGGGCGGGGCGCGGCTCTAATGAAAAACTGTTTTTT.

The chain combines TRBV18 with TRBJ2-3; 7 bases agree with TRBD2. The J segment lost 5 bases and the V segment lost 2 bases, leaving 7 bases of the junction unmatched. Germline assignment: CDR1 KGHSH and CDR2 LQKENI. This CDR3 has 15 residues. DNA of the CDR3: TGTGCCAGCTCACCAACCAGCGGGGAGGTAGATACGCAGTATTTT. As protein: CASSPTSGEVDTQYF.

V gene TRBV6-8 combines with J gene TRBJ1-4, with TRBD1 matching over 7 bases. Germline loops: CDR1 MNHGY, CDR2 SAAAGT. The CDR3 spans 16 residues. Trimming at V came to 0 bases and at J to 8 bases, leaving 9 bases not matched to a gene. The CDR3 nucleotides are TGTGCCAGCAGTTACTCGAGTAGGGGGCAGTTAGAAAAACTGTTTTTT. Amino acids: CASSYSSRGQLEKLFF.

This clone occurred once. The chain is built from TRBV2 and TRBJ2-7, with no clear D. V gave up 6 bases and J gave up 5 bases, with 20 bases separating them. This CDR3 spans 15 amino acids. CDR1 and CDR2 from the germline V gene are SNHLY and FYNNEI. Written as DNA, the CDR3 is TGTGCCAGCAGCGTAGATATCGGACCGGCGAACGAGCAGTACTTC. Its translation: CASSVDIGPANEQYF.

V and J are TRBV19 and TRBJ1-2, with D hard to call. Trimming stripped 5 bases from V and 7 bases from J, with 11 bases between. This CDR3 region has 12 residues. CDR1 is LNHDA, CDR2 SQIVND, per germline (reference sequence). In DNA, the CDR3 is TGTGCCAGTAGTTATCTCAGCTCTGGCTACACCTTC. Encoded protein: CASSYLSSGYTF.

V is TRBV7-6 and J is TRBJ2-5; D gene unclear. The CDR3 sequence is 14 residues long. The V end was cut by 5 bases, the J end by 5 bases, with 15 bases between. CDR1 is SGHVS, CDR2 FNYEAQ, per germline. This chain's CDR3 is CASSPQGRRETQYF. The CDR3 DNA reads as TGTGCCAGCAGCCCGCAAGGTCGCAGGGAGACCCAGTACTTC.

The chain couples TRBV7-7 to TRBJ1-2; no reliable D call. This CDR3 has 17 residues. Trimming left V 3 bases short and J 1 base short, with 18 bases between. Germline V gene lookup returns CDR1 SSHAT and CDR2 FNYEAQ (reference sequence). The chain's CDR3 is CASSFQDSTPDNYGYTF. As DNA, the CDR3 is TGTGCCAGCAGCTTTCAGGACTCGACGCCCGATAACTATGGCTACACCTTC.

The chain has TRBV10-3 and TRBJ2-7; 14 bases map to TRBD2. This CDR3 is built from 19 residues. Germline-derived CDR1 and CDR2 are ENHRY and SYGVKD. Trimming cost V 0 bases and J 1 base; bases outside gene matches: 8. CDR3 amino acids: CAISESGLAGERVSYEQYF. Here the CDR3 DNA reads TGTGCCATCAGTGAGTCGGGACTAGCGGGGGAACGAGTTTCCTACGAGCAGTACTTC.

This clone appeared once. This rearrangement joins TRBV18 to TRBJ2-3; 7 bases line up with TRBD1. Germline values: CDR1 KGHSH, CDR2 LQKENI. Germline trimming cut 3 bases from V and 2 bases from J; bases unmatched to any gene: 8. The CDR3 length is 16 residues. CDR3 residues: CASSPQTGRDTDTQYF. For the CDR3, the DNA is TGTGCCAGCTCACCCCAGACAGGGCGAGACACAGATACGCAGTATTTT.

V gene TRBV2 combines with J gene TRBJ1-6; 8 positions match TRBD1. Germline V gene data show CDR1 as SNHLY and CDR2 as FYNNEI. The CDR3 consists of 16 residues. V lost 0 bases and J lost 10; bases outside the gene matches: 8. The CDR3 region is CASSEALPGGGSPLHF. The CDR3 DNA is TGTGCCAGCAGTGAAGCGCTTCCAGGGGGCGGATCACCCCTCCACTTT.

The chain couples TRBV1 to TRBJ1-1; the listed D gene, TRBD1, was not tested against the DNA. TRBV1 is a pseudogene. The CDR3 length is 14 residues. CDR3 in amino acids: CASSRLGADTEAFF. The CDR3 DNA follows: TGCGCCAGCAGCCGATTAGGGGCGGACACTGAAGCTTTCTTT.